These 24 T cell receptor beta chains share one sample of origin, sequenced in a study of PD-L1 blockade in urothelial cancer. Only in-frame clones appear in the TCRdb table, and some are missing; sequencing was by immunoSEQ multiplex PCR. The sample lists 90,000 to 120,000 clones, 70% to 85% seen once, with about 2.6% in the top ten. The material sequenced was PBMCs, taken around atezolizumab (anti-PD-L1) treatment. The receptors derive from a man aged 50 or older with urothelial cancer.

This clone was detected once. The rearrangement links TRBV21-1 to TRBJ1-5; TRBD1, the table's D call, lacks a check against the DNA. TRBV21-1 is labeled a pseudogene. The CDR3 has 15 residues. In DNA form, the CDR3 reads TGTGCCAGCAGCAAAAGGGGGTTTAGCAATCAGCCCCAGCATTTT. Translating gives CASSKRGFSNQPQHF.

This chain links TRBV19 with TRBJ2-3; D may be TRBD2 (5 bases). V lost 5 bases, J lost 3 bases, and 18 bases lay in between. Per the germline V gene, CDR1 is LNHDA and CDR2 is SQIVND (reference sequence). CDR3 length: 16 amino acids. The CDR3, as DNA: TGTGCCAGTAGTCTTATACCTCTCACGGGAACAGATACGCAGTATTTT. Its translation is CASSLIPLTGTDTQYF.

V and J are TRBV6-5 and TRBJ2-5; the D is unclear. The germline V and J ends were trimmed by 3 bases and 1 base, with 6 bases remaining between them. CDR1 and CDR2 (germline): MNHEY, SVGAGI. The CDR3 sequence is 13 residues long. The CDR3 region has the DNA TGTGCCAGCAGTTATACGGGCCAAGAGACCCAGTACTTC. Residues: CASSYTGQETQYF.

The V gene is TRBV2, the J gene TRBJ2-3; TRBD2 might be the D (5 bases). The CDR3 contains 14 residues. V was clipped by 3 bases and J by 3 bases, with 10 bases between them. Germline values: CDR1 SNHLY, CDR2 FYNNEI. The CDR3 spells CASSDFAGTDTQYF. Written as DNA, the CDR3 is TGTGCCAGCAGTGATTTTGCGGGTACAGATACGCAGTATTTT.

The V gene is TRBV19, the J gene TRBJ1-5; D is possibly TRBD1 (5 bases). The germline gives CDR1 LNHDA, CDR2 SQIVND (reference sequence). Between the trimmed V and J ends, which lost 5 bases and 2 bases, there was a span of 10 bases. This CDR3 has 14 residues. In DNA form, the CDR3 reads TGTGCCAGTAGTCCCCAAGGGGGCAATCAGCCCCAGCATTTT. It encodes CASSPQGGNQPQHF.

This clone appeared a single time. V gene TRBV19 combines with J gene TRBJ2-3, with D unresolved. The V end lost 5 bases, the J end lost 2 bases, and 5 bases lay between the germline ends. This CDR3 spans 12 amino acids. The germline gives CDR1 LNHDA, CDR2 SQIVND (reference sequence). The CDR3 DNA is TGTGCCAGTAGTGGGCACACAGATACGCAGTATTTT. Translated: CASSGHTDTQYF. The variable domain in full, completed from reference TRBV19 and TRBJ2-3, reads DGGITQSPKYLFRKEGQNVTLSCEQNLNHDAMYWYRQDPGQGLRLIYYSQIVNDFQKGDIAEGYSVSREKKESFPLTVTSAQKNPTAFYLCASSGHTDTQYFGPGTRLTVL.

The chain uses TRBV5-4 and TRBJ2-7; TRBD1 might be the D (5 bases). The CDR3 has 12 amino acids. V was shortened by 5 bases and J by 3 bases, with 9 bases between the two germline ends. Looked up from germline, CDR1 is SGHNT and CDR2 is YYREEE (reference sequence). The CDR3 spells CASRSTGYEQYF. DNA for the CDR3: TGTGCCAGCAGGTCAACAGGCTACGAGCAGTACTTC.

This clone was seen many times. The rearrangement joins TRBV5-1 to TRBJ1-1; D is possibly TRBD1 (6 bases). Trimming took 3 bases from V and 4 from J, leaving 13 bases between them. This CDR3 spans 14 amino acids. Germline loops: CDR1 SGHRS, CDR2 YFSETQ. The CDR3 loop is CASSSEQGGTEAFF. CDR3 nucleotides: TGCGCCAGCAGCTCGGAACAGGGTGGCACTGAAGCTTTCTTT.

V is TRBV7-9 and J is TRBJ2-7; the match to TRBD1 covers 8 bases. Trimming cost V 4 bases and J 7 bases; bases outside gene matches: 6. This CDR3 is built from 13 residues. Germline values: CDR1 SEHNR, CDR2 FQNEAQ (reference sequence). DNA for the CDR3: TGTGCCAGCAGCTCAAGACAGGGGTGGGAGCAGTACTTC. Translation gives CASSSRQGWEQYF.

The chain joins TRBV28 to TRBJ2-1, with TRBD2 matching 11 bases. With 7 bases clipped from V and 8 bases from J, the junction kept 13 bases outside the gene matches. Germline-derived CDR1 and CDR2 are MDHEN and SYDVKM. The CDR3 length is 16 residues. The CDR3 loop is CASNPLAGGTWDEQFF. The CDR3 nucleotides are TGTGCCAGCAACCCCCTAGCGGGAGGCACCTGGGATGAGCAGTTCTTC.

This clone was found once. The chain joins TRBV6-5 to TRBJ2-5; 7 bases map to TRBD2. In germline, CDR1 is MNHEY, CDR2 SVGAGI. The J segment lost 5 bases and the V segment lost 2 bases, leaving 5 bases of the junction unmatched. The CDR3 spans 14 residues. The chain's CDR3 is CASSYPGGRETQYF. DNA of the CDR3: TGTGCCAGCAGTTACCCCGGGGGGAGGGAGACCCAGTACTTC.

The rearrangement uses TRBV11-2 and TRBJ2-7; 7 bases map to TRBD1. Per germline, CDR1 SGHAT and CDR2 FQNNGV. The CDR3 length is 18 residues. Trimming at V came to 3 bases and at J to 3 bases, leaving 17 bases not matched to a gene. CDR3: CASSFDRVFKLRFYEQYF. Written as DNA, the CDR3 is TGTGCCAGCAGCTTCGACAGGGTATTTAAGTTGAGATTCTACGAGCAGTACTTC.

This chain links TRBV5-1 with TRBJ1-1; the match to TRBD1 covers 12 bases. V trimming: 3 bases; J trimming: 7 bases; junction bases outside the gene matches: 4. This CDR3 contains 14 residues. Per the germline V gene, CDR1 is SGHRS and CDR2 is YFSETQ. Here the CDR3 DNA reads TGCGCCAGCAGCTGGGACAGGGGGCGCAATGAAGCTTTCTTT. Encoded protein: CASSWDRGRNEAFF.

The chain employs TRBV5-4 and TRBJ2-2; 7 bases agree with TRBD1. The CDR3 runs 15 residues. The germline gives CDR1 SGHNT, CDR2 YYREEE (reference sequence). V lost 4 bases and J lost 5; bases outside the gene matches: 8. The CDR3 bases are TGTGCCAGCAGCAAAAACAGGGGTGGAACCGGGGAGCTGTTTTTT. Encoded protein: CASSKNRGGTGELFF.

This chain links TRBV28 with TRBJ2-5, with D possibly being TRBD1 (6 bases). The assigned J gene may be wrong: the sequence end matches TRBJ2-7 better. The CDR3 consists of 13 residues. CDR1 and CDR2 (germline): MDHEN, SYDVKM. CDR3 sequence: CASSRDISYEQYF. CDR3 sequence (DNA): TGTGCCAGCAGCCGGGACATCTCCTACGAGCAGTACTTC.

The rearrangement links TRBV14 to TRBJ1-2, with D maybe TRBD1 (5 bases). The germline V gene encodes CDR1 SGHDN and CDR2 FVKESK. The CDR3 is made up of 15 amino acids. The V and J ends lost 4 bases and 8 bases respectively, with 20 bases between them. In DNA, the CDR3 is TGTGCCAGCAGCCGTGGAGGGACCCGCCTGGGAGGCTACACCTTC. Its protein is CASSRGGTRLGGYTF.

This sequence joins TRBV4-1 and TRBJ2-2, with 7 positions matching TRBD2. This CDR3 has 15 residues. J was trimmed by 9 bases and V by 1 base; bases with no gene match: 8. Germline V gene data show CDR1 as MGHRA and CDR2 as YSYEKL. The CDR3: CASSQGGGIIRELFF. The CDR3 region has the DNA TGCGCCAGCAGCCAAGGGGGGGGGATAATCAGGGAGCTGTTTTTT.

The rearrangement uses TRBV5-4 and TRBJ1-3, with D hard to call. Per the germline V gene, CDR1 is SGHNT and CDR2 is YYREEE (reference sequence). The CDR3 is 14 residues long. V shed 1 base and J shed 2 bases, with 7 bases lying between them. The CDR3 DNA is TGTGCCAGCAGCTTGACGGGAACTGGAAACACCATATATTTT. Residues: CASSLTGTGNTIYF. Full variable domain (rest looked up from reference TRBV5-4 and TRBJ1-3): ETGVTQSPTHLIKTRGQQVTLRCSSQSGHNTVSWYQQALGQGPQFIFQYYREEENGRGNFPPRFSGLQFPNYSSELNVNALELDDSALYLCASSLTGTGNTIYFGEGSWLTVV.

The rearrangement links TRBV19 to TRBJ2-3, with D possibly matching TRBD2 (6 bases). Germline-derived CDR1 and CDR2 are LNHDA and SQIVND (reference sequence). V lost 3 bases and J 0 bases, leaving 13 bases between the germline ends. The CDR3 length is 16 residues. The CDR3 here is CASSILAGTSTDTQYF. The CDR3 DNA reads TGTGCCAGTAGTATTTTGGCGGGGACTAGCACAGATACGCAGTATTTT.

This chain links TRBV5-1 with TRBJ1-1; D gene unclear. CDR3 length: 13 amino acids. CDR1 SGHRS and CDR2 YFSETQ come from the germline V gene. Trimming pared 1 base from V and 0 bases from J, leaving 4 bases between. CDR3 amino acids: CASSLIVNTEAFF. CDR3 sequence (DNA): TGCGCCAGCAGCTTGATCGTGAACACTGAAGCTTTCTTT.

The chain is built from TRBV6-5 and TRBJ1-5, with TRBD1 matching 7 bases. Germline V gives CDR1 MNHEY, CDR2 SVGAGI. V dropped 8 bases and J dropped 4; count of bases not matched to a gene: 5. The CDR3 covers 13 residues. The CDR3 DNA is TGTGCCAGCGGGACAGTTACTAATCAGCCCCAGCATTTT. Residues: CASGTVTNQPQHF.

This chain uses TRBV4-1 with TRBJ2-2, with D unresolved. In germline, CDR1 is MGHRA, CDR2 YSYEKL. V lost 6 bases to trimming and J lost 6 bases, with 20 bases between them. The CDR3 contains 16 residues. CDR3 bases: TGCGCCAGCAGACCTGGAGTGGCGCTGGGTTCCGGGGAGCTGTTTTTT. Protein: CASRPGVALGSGELFF.

This chain connects TRBV11-2 to TRBJ2-2; perhaps TRBD1 as D (5 bases). Trimming shortened V by 3 bases and J by 2 bases, and 10 bases separated the two germline ends. The V gene's germline CDR1 is SGHAT and CDR2 FQNNGV. The CDR3 contains 15 residues. The CDR3 spells CASSFVQGNTGELFF. The DNA for the CDR3 is TGTGCCAGCAGCTTTGTTCAGGGTAACACCGGGGAGCTGTTTTTT.

The genes are TRBV7-9 and TRBJ2-3; D not certain. V was pared by 2 bases and J by 3 bases, with 6 bases between. From germline, CDR1 is SEHNR and CDR2 FQNEAQ (reference sequence). This CDR3 has 13 residues. The CDR3 loop is CASSLPLTDTQYF. The CDR3 bases are TGTGCCAGCAGCTTACCGTTAACAGATACGCAGTATTTT.